This T cell receptor beta chain was sequenced in a study of vaccination effects on CD4 cells after COVID-19. Study-wide findings and caveats: The vaccine-induced clones of healthy vaccinees included only 1 of 255 that cross-reacted with common cold coronaviruses. At late timepoints after vaccination, vaccine- and infection-induced clones shrank markedly.

From germline, CDR1 is GTSNPN and CDR2 SVGIG (reference sequence). The CDR3 sequence is 13 residues long. Trimming cost V 5 bases and J 6 bases; bases outside gene matches: 6. In the ViraFEST assay, antigen-specific CD4+ clonotypes were identified by expansion after peptide-pool stimulation. Culturing for more than 9 days preceded CD4+ T cell isolation. Vaccine recipients lacked prior SARS-CoV-2 infection and had negative nucleocapsid antibodies. Some clones are missing from TCRdb's copy, which holds only in-frame ones; the method was immunoSEQ multiplex PCR. The sample shows about 63,000 clones, 75% of them seen only once. The sample holds one count of this clone. No antigen is known for it.

This TCR came from a human donor who received a COVID-19 vaccine. The sample here was CD4+ T cells from PBMCs cultured with HCoV-OC43 spike peptides, taken before COVID-19 vaccination. Subset described: HCoV-OC43 spike overlapping peptide pool stimulation. The rearrangement links TRBV30 to TRBJ2-1; 8 nucleotides line up with TRBD1. CDR3 loop: CAWGTGSINEQFF. DNA of the CDR3: TGTGCCTGGGGGACAGGTTCGATCAATGAGCAGTTCTTC.